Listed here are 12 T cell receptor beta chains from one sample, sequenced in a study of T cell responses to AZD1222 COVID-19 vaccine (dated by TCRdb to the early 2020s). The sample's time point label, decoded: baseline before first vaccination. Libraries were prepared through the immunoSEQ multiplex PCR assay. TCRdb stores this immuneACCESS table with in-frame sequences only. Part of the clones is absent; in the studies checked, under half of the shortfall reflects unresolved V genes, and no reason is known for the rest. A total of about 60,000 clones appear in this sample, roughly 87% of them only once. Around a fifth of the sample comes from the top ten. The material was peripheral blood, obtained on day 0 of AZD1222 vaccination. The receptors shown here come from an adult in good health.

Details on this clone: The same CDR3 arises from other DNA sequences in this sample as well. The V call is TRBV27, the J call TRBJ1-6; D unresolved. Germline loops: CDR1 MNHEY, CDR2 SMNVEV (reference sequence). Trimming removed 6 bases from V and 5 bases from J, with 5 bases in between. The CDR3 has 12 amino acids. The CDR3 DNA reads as TGTGCCAGCAGCCGAAATAATTCACCCCTCCACTTT. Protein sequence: CASSRNNSPLHF.

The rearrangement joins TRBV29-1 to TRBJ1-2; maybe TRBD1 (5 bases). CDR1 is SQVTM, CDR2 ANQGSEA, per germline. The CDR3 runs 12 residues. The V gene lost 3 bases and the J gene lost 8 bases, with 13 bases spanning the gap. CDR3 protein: CSVDIQGEGYTF. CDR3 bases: TGCAGCGTTGATATCCAGGGAGAAGGCTACACCTTC.

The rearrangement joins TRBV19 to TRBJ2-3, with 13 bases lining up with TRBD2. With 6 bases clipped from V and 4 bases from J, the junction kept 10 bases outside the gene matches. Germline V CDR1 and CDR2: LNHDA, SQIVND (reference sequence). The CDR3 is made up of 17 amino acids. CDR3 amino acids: CASRRGTSGVGPDTQYF. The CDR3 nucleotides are TGTGCCAGTAGAAGGGGGACTAGCGGGGTGGGACCAGATACGCAGTATTTT.

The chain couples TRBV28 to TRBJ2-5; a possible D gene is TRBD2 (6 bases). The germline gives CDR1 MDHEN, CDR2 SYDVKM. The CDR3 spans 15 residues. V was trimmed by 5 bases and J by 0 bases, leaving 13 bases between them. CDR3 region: CASSTAGAYQETQYF. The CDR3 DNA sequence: TGTGCCAGCAGTACAGCGGGCGCGTACCAAGAGACCCAGTACTTC.

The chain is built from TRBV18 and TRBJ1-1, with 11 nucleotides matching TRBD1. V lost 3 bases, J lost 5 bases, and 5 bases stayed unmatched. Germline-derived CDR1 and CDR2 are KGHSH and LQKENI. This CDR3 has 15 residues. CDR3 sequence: CASSPLDRGRTEAFF. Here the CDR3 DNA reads TGTGCCAGCTCACCTCTGGACAGGGGGCGGACTGAAGCTTTCTTT.

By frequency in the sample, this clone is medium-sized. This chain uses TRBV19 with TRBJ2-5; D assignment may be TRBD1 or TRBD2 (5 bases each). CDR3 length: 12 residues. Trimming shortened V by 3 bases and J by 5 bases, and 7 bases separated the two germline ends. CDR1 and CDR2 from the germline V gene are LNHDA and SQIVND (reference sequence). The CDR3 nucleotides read TGTGCCAGTAGTATGGGGGATGAGACCCAGTACTTC. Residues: CASSMGDETQYF.

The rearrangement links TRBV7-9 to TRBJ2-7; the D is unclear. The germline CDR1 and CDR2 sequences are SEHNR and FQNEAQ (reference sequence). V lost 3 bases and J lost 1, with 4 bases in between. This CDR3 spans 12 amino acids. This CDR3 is CASSFQSYEQYF. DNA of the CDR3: TGTGCCAGCAGCTTCCAATCCTACGAGCAGTACTTC.

CDR3 in amino acids: CASSRRTGAGLRYTLHF. The CDR3 region has the DNA TGTGCCAGCAGTCGACGGACGGGGGCCGGATTAAGGTACACCCTCCACTTT. J is TRBJ1-6 and V is TRBV6-6; D might be TRBD1 (6 bases). This CDR3 contains 17 residues. Germline V CDR1 and CDR2: MNHNY, SVGAGI (reference sequence). The V end was cut by 5 bases, the J end by 14 bases, with 28 bases between.

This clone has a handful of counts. The CDR3 is CSVDRSRGTEAFF. The CDR3, as DNA: TGCAGCGTTGACAGGTCTCGAGGCACTGAAGCTTTCTTT. The rearrangement uses TRBV29-1 and TRBJ1-1; D uncertain. V dropped 3 bases and J dropped 4 bases, with 12 bases sitting between them. Germline lookup yields CDR1 SQVTM and CDR2 ANQGSEA. The CDR3 covers 13 residues.

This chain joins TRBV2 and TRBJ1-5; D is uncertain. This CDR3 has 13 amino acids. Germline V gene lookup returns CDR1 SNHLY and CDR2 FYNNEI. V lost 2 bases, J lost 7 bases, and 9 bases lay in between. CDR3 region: CASSERLGQPQHF. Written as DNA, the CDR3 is TGTGCCAGCAGTGAAAGATTAGGGCAGCCCCAGCATTTT.

The chain's CDR3 is CASSPRAGAETQYF. CDR3 bases: TGTGCCAGCTCACCACGAGCGGGGGCGGAGACCCAGTACTTC. The chain joins TRBV18 to TRBJ2-5, with 8 bases that match TRBD2. The CDR3 spans 14 residues. With V trimmed by 1 base and J by 5 bases, 3 bases remained unmatched. CDR1 and CDR2 from the germline V gene are KGHSH and LQKENI.

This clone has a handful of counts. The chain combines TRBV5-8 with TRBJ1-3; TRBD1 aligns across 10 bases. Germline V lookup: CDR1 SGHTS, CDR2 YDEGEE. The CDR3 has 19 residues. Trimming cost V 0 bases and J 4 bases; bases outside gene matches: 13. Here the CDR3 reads CASSLAKDRGLFSGNTIYF. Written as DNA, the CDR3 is TGTGCCAGCAGCTTGGCCAAAGACAGGGGGCTCTTCTCCGGAAACACCATATATTTT. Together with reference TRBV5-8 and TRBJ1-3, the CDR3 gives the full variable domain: EAGVTQSPTHLIKTRGQQATLRCSPISGHTSVYWYQQALGLGLQFLLWYDEGEERNRGNFPPRFSGRQFPNYSSELNVNALELEDSALYLCASSLAKDRGLFSGNTIYFGEGSWLTVV.